The 29 T cell receptor beta chains listed next were all sequenced from one sample in a study of cytomegalovirus exposure and HLA in healthy donors. The primer mix had 60 Vbeta and 13 Jbeta primers. Sequenced by immunoSEQ multiplex PCR; TCRdb stores in-frame clones only, minus some. The sample shows more than 85,000 clones, roughly 80% of them seen only once. Sequenced: PBMCs. Receptors originate from a man under 40 in good health and CMV-seropositive.

This chain joins TRBV4-1 and TRBJ1-2; D is uncertain. The CDR3 loop spans 14 amino acids. Per the germline V gene, CDR1 is MGHRA and CDR2 is YSYEKL. Trimming took off 1 base at V and 0 bases at J, with 6 bases between the two ends. The CDR3 region is CASSQVSPNYGYTF. CDR3 nucleotide sequence: TGCGCCAGCAGCCAAGTGAGTCCTAACTATGGCTACACCTTC.

The rearrangement uses TRBV14 and TRBJ2-5; TRBD2 matches at 13 bases. CDR1 and CDR2 (germline): SGHDN, FVKESK. CDR3 length: 18 residues. Losses at the gene ends were 4 bases for V and 4 bases for J; bases not matched to a gene: 12. The CDR3: CASSPFSIRLAGGETQYF. CDR3 DNA: TGTGCCAGCAGCCCTTTCTCCATTAGACTAGCGGGGGGAGAGACCCAGTACTTC.

This rearrangement joins TRBV4-1 to TRBJ2-1; D may be TRBD1 (6 bases). CDR3 length: 15 amino acids. In germline, CDR1 is MGHRA, CDR2 YSYEKL. The V end lost 5 bases, the J end lost 4 bases, and 15 bases lay between the germline ends. CDR3 nucleotides: TGCGCCAGCAGCTACGACTCCGGGACATACAATGAGCAGTTCTTC. This codes for CASSYDSGTYNEQFF.

V gene TRBV4-3 combines with J gene TRBJ2-7, with D possibly being TRBD1 (5 bases). The CDR3 totals 15 residues. Looked up from germline, CDR1 is LGHNA and CDR2 is YSLEER. V lost 4 bases and J 4 bases, leaving 17 bases between the germline ends. The CDR3 sequence: CASSLQKGDLYEQYF. CDR3 sequence (DNA): TGCGCCAGCAGCCTCCAAAAAGGGGATCTGTACGAGCAGTACTTC.

This chain uses TRBV9 with TRBJ2-2, with TRBD2 identical over 11 bases. V lost 0 bases to trimming and J lost 5 bases; unmatched junction nucleotides: 9. The CDR3 has 18 residues. Germline assignment: CDR1 SGDLS and CDR2 YYNGEE. The CDR3 coding sequence is TGTGCCAGCAGCGTAGGGGCTAGCGGGGGGAGTTGGACCGGGGAGCTGTTTTTT. Translation: CASSVGASGGSWTGELFF.

V usage is TRBV10-3 and J usage is TRBJ1-2; no reliable D call. Germline assignment: CDR1 ENHRY and CDR2 SYGVKD. CDR3 size: 14 residues. Trimming took off 10 bases at V and 3 bases at J, with 18 bases between the two ends. The CDR3: CATFRSTEDYGYTF. The CDR3 coding sequence is TGTGCCACCTTTCGCTCGACCGAGGACTATGGCTACACCTTC.

The table lists this clone with a few counts. The chain recombines TRBV19 with TRBJ2-7; D uncertain. Trimming removed 1 base at V and 1 base at J, with 14 bases between. Per germline, CDR1 LNHDA and CDR2 SQIVND (reference sequence). This CDR3 has 16 amino acids. The CDR3 loop reads CASSIGQISASYEQYF. The DNA for the CDR3 is TGTGCCAGTAGTATAGGGCAGATCAGCGCGTCCTACGAGCAGTACTTC. Full variable domain (missing parts from reference TRBV19 and TRBJ2-7): DGGITQSPKYLFRKEGQNVTLSCEQNLNHDAMYWYRQDPGQGLRLIYYSQIVNDFQKGDIAEGYSVSREKKESFPLTVTSAQKNPTAFYLCASSIGQISASYEQYFGPGTRLTVT.

This chain links TRBV5-1 with TRBJ2-7, with TRBD1 matching 10 bases. The CDR3 runs 14 residues. V dropped 4 bases and J dropped 3; count of bases not matched to a gene: 4. Germline V gene sequence: CDR1 SGHRS, CDR2 YFSETQ. CDR3 DNA sequence: TGCGCCAGCAGCCCGGGACAGGGGCACTACGAGCAGTACTTC. Amino acid sequence: CASSPGQGHYEQYF.

Turning to this clone: The junction shows a germline mismatch at one end, possibly a read error. This CDR3 is also generated by other DNA sequences in the sample. The chain joins TRBV5-1 to TRBJ1-1, with 7 bases lining up with TRBD1. This CDR3 region has 15 residues. Germline V gene data show CDR1 as SGHRS and CDR2 as YFSETQ. Written as DNA, the CDR3 is TGCGCCAGCAGCTTACGACAGACAGGGAACACTGAGGCTTTCTTT. This sequence encodes CASSLRQTGNTEAFF.

V usage is TRBV13 and J usage is TRBJ1-2; D is perhaps TRBD1 (6 bases). Germline CDR1 is PRHDT and CDR2 is FYEKMQ (reference sequence). The V end was cut by 1 base, the J end by 3 bases, with 9 bases between. CDR3 size: 14 residues. CDR3 nucleotides: TGTGCCAGCAGCTTAGCTGCAGGGGACTATGGCTACACCTTC. Translating it yields CASSLAAGDYGYTF.

The chain employs TRBV6-1 and TRBJ1-2, with D perhaps TRBD1 (6 bases). V lost 1 base and J lost 8, with 14 bases in between. This CDR3 contains 14 residues. CDR1 is MNHNS, CDR2 SASEGT, per germline. CDR3 sequence reads: CASSEVIGGSGYTF. The CDR3 DNA reads as TGTGCCAGCAGTGAAGTCATAGGGGGATCGGGCTACACCTTC.

The J gene is TRBJ1-1, the V gene TRBV21-1; the table names TRBD1, a call not compared with the DNA. TRBV21-1 is flagged as a pseudogene. This CDR3 spans 18 amino acids. The CDR3 loop is CASSKVPPSQGARPEAFF. Written as DNA, the CDR3 is TGTGCCAGCAGCAAAGTCCCTCCTTCACAGGGGGCGCGGCCTGAAGCTTTCTTT.

The rearrangement links TRBV18 to TRBJ2-7; 8 bases agree with TRBD2. The germline CDR1 and CDR2 sequences are KGHSH and LQKENI. V dropped 3 bases and J dropped 5; count of bases not matched to a gene: 12. This CDR3 has 16 amino acids. As DNA, the CDR3 is TGTGCCAGCTCACCCTCGACCGGGACTAGAAGGCACGAGCAGTACTTC. It is translated as CASSPSTGTRRHEQYF.

The chain joins TRBV6-5 to TRBJ2-7; 7 nucleotides line up with TRBD1. Trimming cost V 6 bases and J 6 bases; bases outside gene matches: 5. Germline CDR1 reads MNHEY; CDR2 reads SVGAGI. CDR3 length equals 12 residues. CDR3 nucleotides: TGTGCCAGCAGCATGACAGGGCCCGAGCAGTACTTC. Translating it yields CASSMTGPEQYF.

The gene calls are TRBV28 and TRBJ2-5, with TRBD2 identical over 9 bases. The CDR3 consists of 16 residues. Trimming removed 1 base from V and 4 bases from J; junction bases left unmatched: 7. The germline CDR1 and CDR2 sequences are MDHEN and SYDVKM. CDR3 nucleotide sequence: TGTGCCAGCAGTTTATTTGGCGGGGGGGCCTCAGAGACCCAGTACTTC. Residues: CASSLFGGGASETQYF.

This chain joins TRBV7-8 and TRBJ1-4; 8 bases are shared with TRBD1. The V segment lost 2 bases and the J segment 1 base; nucleotides outside the gene matches: 3. This CDR3 is 16 amino acids long. Germline V gives CDR1 SGHVS, CDR2 FQNEAQ. CDR3 DNA: TGTGCCAGCAGCTTACAGGGGGCGCTAACTAATGAAAAACTGTTTTTT. It yields the protein CASSLQGALTNEKLFF.

The chain couples TRBV30 to TRBJ2-1, with 8 bases that match TRBD1. CDR3 length: 13 amino acids. The germline CDR1 and CDR2 sequences are GTSNPN and SVGIG (reference sequence). V was pared by 2 bases and J by 7 bases, with 4 bases of the junction left unmatched. The CDR3 region has the DNA TGTGCCTGGAGTCAGGGGGCAGGGAATGAGCAGTTCTTC. It encodes CAWSQGAGNEQFF.

This chain uses TRBV15 with TRBJ2-7; D is possibly TRBD1 (5 bases). CDR3 size: 14 residues. Germline values: CDR1 LNHNV, CDR2 YYDKDF (reference sequence). V was shortened by 0 bases and J by 3 bases, with 9 bases between the two germline ends. The CDR3 spells CATSRDQGRYEQYF. The CDR3 DNA reads TGTGCCACCAGCAGAGATCAGGGCCGCTACGAGCAGTACTTC. The full variable domain, with the rest looked up from reference TRBV15 and TRBJ2-7, is DAMVIQNPRYQVTQFGKPVTLSCSQTLNHNVMYWYQQKSSQAPKLLFHYYDKDFNNEADTPDNFQSRRPNTSFCFLDIRSPGLGDTAMYLCATSRDQGRYEQYFGPGTRLTVT.

This clone came up a few times. V and J are TRBV6-1 and TRBJ2-7, with TRBD2 identical over 13 bases. This CDR3 region has 18 residues. With V trimmed by 2 bases and J by 0 bases, 7 bases remained unmatched. The germline gives CDR1 MNHNS, CDR2 SASEGT. CDR3 amino acids: CASSESPGLAGSSYEQYF. The CDR3, as DNA: TGTGCCAGCAGTGAATCTCCGGGACTAGCGGGGAGCTCCTACGAGCAGTACTTC.

The chain links TRBV7-3 to TRBJ2-1; D unclear. V lost 2 bases and J lost 5, with 7 bases in between. The germline V gene has CDR1 SGHTA and CDR2 FQGTGA. The CDR3 extends over 13 amino acids. Here the CDR3 DNA reads TGTGCCAGCAGCTTAGGGCAGAACAATGAGCAGTTCTTC. It codes for CASSLGQNNEQFF.

This chain joins TRBV7-2 and TRBJ1-6; 8 nucleotides align to TRBD1. V was clipped by 5 bases and J by 7 bases; unmatched bases: 13. There are 17 residues in the CDR3. Germline V gene lookup returns CDR1 SGHTA and CDR2 FQGNSA. The CDR3 is CASSRPPGGFPNSPLHF. For the CDR3, the DNA is TGTGCCAGCAGCCGGCCCCCAGGGGGCTTTCCGAATTCACCCCTCCACTTT.

This clone turned up a few times. The chain recombines TRBV5-1 with TRBJ1-6; weak D call: TRBD1 (5 bases). The germline V and J ends were trimmed by 0 bases and 5 bases, with 9 bases remaining between them. The CDR3 is made up of 15 amino acids. Germline CDR1 and CDR2: SGHRS and YFSETQ. The CDR3 region is CASSLEGPNNSPLHF. CDR3 nucleotide sequence: TGCGCCAGCAGCTTGGAGGGGCCTAATAATTCACCCCTCCACTTT.

This chain joins TRBV6-6 and TRBJ2-1, with TRBD1 matching 12 bases. J lost 10 bases, V lost 8 bases, and 9 bases had no gene match. Germline CDR1 and CDR2: MNHNY and SVGAGI (reference sequence). The CDR3 runs to 14 residues. CDR3 nucleotide sequence: TGTGCCAGCCTACCGGGACAGGGGGCCCTCGAGCAGTTCTTC. This translates into CASLPGQGALEQFF.

The CDR3 is CASSLVEEGTEAFF. CDR3 sequence (DNA): TGTGCCAGCAGCTTGGTCGAGGAGGGGACTGAAGCTTTCTTT. The chain couples TRBV5-4 to TRBJ1-1; TRBD1 might be the D (5 bases). The V end lost 0 bases, the J end lost 5 bases, and 11 bases lay between the germline ends. CDR3 length: 14 amino acids. Germline V gene lookup returns CDR1 SGHNT and CDR2 YYREEE (reference sequence).

The chain recombines TRBV28 with TRBJ1-5; a possible D gene is TRBD1 (6 bases). The CDR3 runs to 13 residues. Trimming stripped 8 bases from V and 6 bases from J, with 14 bases between. Germline values: CDR1 MDHEN, CDR2 SYDVKM. The CDR3 here is CASESQGSQPQHF. DNA of the CDR3: TGTGCCAGCGAGAGCCAGGGGAGTCAGCCCCAGCATTTT.

The V and J genes are TRBV9 and TRBJ2-5; TRBD2 matches 11 bases. Germline CDR1 SGDLS, CDR2 YYNGEE. This CDR3 spans 16 amino acids. V gave up 0 bases and J gave up 4 bases; unmatched junction bases: 5. This CDR3 reads CASSVGNSGGGETQYF. In DNA form, the CDR3 reads TGTGCCAGCAGCGTAGGGAATAGCGGGGGGGGAGAGACCCAGTACTTC.

The CDR3 bases are TGCGCCGCAGTTACAGGGGACGACAATGAGCAGTTCTTC. As protein: CAAVTGDDNEQFF. The genes are TRBV10-2 and TRBJ2-1; 7 bases fit TRBD1. Trimming removed 11 bases from V and 5 bases from J; junction bases left unmatched: 9. This CDR3 spans 13 amino acids. Germline assignment: CDR1 WSHSY and CDR2 SAAADI.

This clone was counted between two and nine times. The CDR3 loop reads CASSPGTGTNEKLFF. The DNA for the CDR3 is TGTGCCAGCAGCCCAGGGACAGGGACTAATGAAAAACTGTTTTTT. The V and J genes are TRBV7-9 and TRBJ1-4; 9 bases line up with TRBD1. The trim removed 5 bases at V and 2 bases at J, leaving 3 bases unmatched. CDR1 is SEHNR, CDR2 FQNEAQ, per germline (reference sequence). The CDR3 has 15 residues.

The chain carries TRBV7-2 and TRBJ2-2; D might be TRBD2 (5 bases). The V gene lost 3 bases and the J gene lost 4 bases, with 9 bases spanning the gap. The germline V gene has CDR1 SGHTA and CDR2 FQGNSA. The CDR3 consists of 14 residues. The CDR3 spells CASSFLGGTGELFF. CDR3 nucleotide sequence: TGTGCCAGCAGCTTCCTAGGAGGCACCGGGGAGCTGTTTTTT.